These 8 T cell receptor beta chains were sequenced from one sample in a study of blood T cell repertoires in COVID-19. Generated by immunoSEQ multiplex PCR, the TCRdb table keeps only in-frame clones and is missing some. The table has 300,000 to 350,000 clones, 85% to 90% seen once. The specimen was PBMCs or T cells enriched from blood (not recorded which). Receptors were obtained from a woman aged 18-30 years with acute COVID-19.

The rearrangement uses TRBV4-1 and TRBJ2-7, with unresolved D. The germline V gene encodes CDR1 MGHRA and CDR2 YSYEKL. The CDR3 runs 13 residues. V shed 0 bases and J shed 7 bases, with 10 bases lying between them. CDR3 sequence (DNA): TGCGCCAGCAGCCAAGATCTAGGCTTGGAGCAGTACTTC. Protein sequence: CASSQDLGLEQYF.

The V and J genes are TRBV2 and TRBJ1-2; D is unclear. The CDR3 runs to 15 residues. The V end was cut by 6 bases, the J end by 4 bases, with 18 bases between. Looked up from germline, CDR1 is SNHLY and CDR2 is FYNNEI. The CDR3 DNA sequence: TGTGCCAGCAGGGAGAGCCTGTTTTCCCCCTATGGCTACACCTTC. It translates to CASRESLFSPYGYTF.

The CDR3, as DNA: TGTGCCAGCAGTTTAATCCCCGCAGGGGGCGGAACAGATACGCAGTATTTT. Translation: CASSLIPAGGGTDTQYF. This rearrangement joins TRBV28 to TRBJ2-3; TRBD1 matches 8 bases. The CDR3 sequence is 17 residues long. V lost 2 bases to trimming and J lost 3 bases; unmatched junction nucleotides: 10. Germline V CDR1 and CDR2: MDHEN, SYDVKM.

The V call is TRBV7-2, the J call TRBJ1-1; possible D gene TRBD1, 6 bases. This CDR3 comprises 15 residues. Trimming left V 2 bases short and J 1 base short, with 11 bases between. Germline V CDR1 and CDR2: SGHTA, FQGNSA. CDR3: CASSLPGQTNTEAFF. The CDR3 DNA sequence: TGTGCCAGCAGCTTACCCGGACAGACGAACACTGAAGCTTTCTTT.

This chain joins TRBV3-1 (or the pseudogene TRBV3-2) and TRBJ2-5; 11 nucleotides agree with TRBD2. This CDR3 spans 17 amino acids. Germline V gene sequence: CDR1 LGHDT, CDR2 YNNKEL (reference sequence). With 0 bases clipped from V and 5 bases from J, the junction kept 8 bases outside the gene matches. DNA for the CDR3: TGTGCCAGCAGCCAAGATCTCGTAGCGGGAGGGCCGGAGACCCAGTACTTC. It translates to CASSQDLVAGGPETQYF.

This CDR3 reads CASRGGTTGELFF. As DNA, the CDR3 is TGTGCCAGCAGGGGGGGAACGACCGGGGAGCTGTTTTTT. The chain joins TRBV9 to TRBJ2-2; possible D gene TRBD2, 6 bases. V lost 5 bases to trimming and J lost 5 bases, with 10 bases between them. The CDR3 runs 13 residues. Germline V gives CDR1 SGDLS, CDR2 YYNGEE.

This chain links TRBV12-3 or TRBV12-4 with TRBJ1-1, with TRBD1 identical over 9 bases. The CDR3 covers 12 residues. V dropped 8 bases and J dropped 11; count of bases not matched to a gene: 9. CDR3 bases: TGTGCCAGCCGCTCCGGGACAGGGACCGCTTTCTTT. The encoded protein is CASRSGTGTAFF.

The chain joins TRBV27 to TRBJ2-1, with 8 bases aligning to TRBD2. Germline CDR1 is MNHEY and CDR2 is SMNVEV (reference sequence). The length of the CDR3 is 17 residues. The trim removed 5 bases at V and 4 bases at J, leaving 13 bases unmatched. CDR3 region: CASSPPAGEGLYNEQFF. CDR3 nucleotides: TGTGCCAGCAGTCCTCCAGCGGGAGAAGGGCTTTACAATGAGCAGTTCTTC.